These 29 T cell receptor beta chains share one sample of origin, sequenced in a study of shared clonotypes between healthy human individuals. CD8 cells regarded as naive lacked CD45RO, were positively chosen for CCR7, and omitted terminally differentiated effector memory CD45RA+ cells. Generated by immunoSEQ multiplex PCR, the TCRdb table keeps only in-frame clones and is missing some. The sample contains fewer than 1 million clones, about 96% of which appear only once. Sequenced sample: naive CD8+ T cells sorted from blood. All receptors derive from a man between 25 and 39 years old in good health.

The chain joins TRBV10-1 to TRBJ2-2, with TRBD1 matching over 7 bases. The CDR3 extends over 15 amino acids. Trimming at V came to 6 bases and at J to 3 bases, leaving 7 bases not matched to a gene. Germline CDR1 reads WNHNN; CDR2 reads SYGVQD (reference sequence). DNA for the CDR3: TGCGCCAGCAGCGACGACAGGGCGTACACCGGGGAGCTGTTTTTT. It yields the protein CASSDDRAYTGELFF.

A remark on this clone: A junction end diverges from the germline sequence, so it may reflect a read error. The rearrangement links TRBV7-6 to TRBJ2-7; the D gene is possibly TRBD1 (6 bases). Germline V gene lookup returns CDR1 SGHVS and CDR2 FNYEAQ. The length of the CDR3 is 15 residues. CDR3 nucleotide sequence: TGTGCCAGCCGCTTGGAGACAGGACCCCTATACGAGCAGTACTTC. Its protein is CASRLETGPLYEQYF.

This chain uses TRBV6-1 with TRBJ2-7, with 8 bases aligning to TRBD2. The CDR3 spans 14 residues. Germline V gene sequence: CDR1 MNHNS, CDR2 SASEGT. V lost 6 bases and J lost 5; bases outside the gene matches: 9. The CDR3 DNA reads TGTGCCAGCAGGCCCGCGGGGGGTCGCGACGAGCAGTACTTC. Residues: CASRPAGGRDEQYF.

This chain uses TRBV28 with TRBJ2-2; D is undetermined. Trimming took 10 bases from V and 1 from J, leaving 19 bases between them. Germline V gives CDR1 MDHEN, CDR2 SYDVKM. This CDR3 spans 16 amino acids. As DNA, the CDR3 is TGTGCCACAACCTCCTCCACCAAGGAGAACACCGGGGAGCTGTTTTTT. It encodes CATTSSTKENTGELFF.

The rearrangement links TRBV5-5 to TRBJ2-6; 11 bases fit TRBD1. The CDR3 sequence is 20 residues long. V shed 4 bases and J 0 bases; nucleotides not matched to a gene: 12. Germline V lookup: CDR1 SGHKS, CDR2 YYEKEE (reference sequence). The DNA for the CDR3 is TGTGCCAGCAGCCGCCGGGACAGGGGGAACCTGGTCTCTGGGGCCAACGTCCTGACTTTC. Translation gives CASSRRDRGNLVSGANVLTF.

The V gene is TRBV6-6, the J gene TRBJ2-1, with TRBD2 as a possible D gene (6 bases). The CDR3 has 15 amino acids. Trimming cost V 6 bases and J 9 bases, with 21 bases left between them. Germline V gene sequence: CDR1 MNHNY, CDR2 SVGAGI (reference sequence). CDR3 nucleotides: TGTGCCAGCAGCCTACTCCGTGGGACGGAGGGTGAGCAGTTCTTC. This translates into CASSLLRGTEGEQFF.

The V call is TRBV11-2, the J call TRBJ2-5, with a tentative D call TRBD1 (5 bases). V lost 8 bases and J 3 bases, leaving 10 bases between the germline ends. The CDR3 spans 12 residues. Germline V gene lookup returns CDR1 SGHAT and CDR2 FQNNGV. The CDR3 bases are TGTGCCAGCCGGACAATGAAAGAGACCCAGTACTTC. It is translated as CASRTMKETQYF.

This chain links TRBV14 with TRBJ2-2; D may be TRBD2 (6 bases). The germline V gene encodes CDR1 SGHDN and CDR2 FVKESK. CDR3 size: 16 residues. V was pared by 2 bases and J by 1 base, with 11 bases between. CDR3 coding DNA: TGTGCCAGCAGCCAACGCGGGGCTTTGAACACCGGGGAGCTGTTTTTT. Its protein is CASSQRGALNTGELFF. The entire variable domain, with the rest obtained from reference TRBV14 and TRBJ2-2, is as follows: EAGVTQFPSHSVIEKGQTVTLRCDPISGHDNLYWYRRVMGKEIKFLLHFVKESKQDESGMPNNRFLAERTGGTYSTLKVQPAELEDSGVYFCASSQRGALNTGELFFGEGSRLTVL.

The gene calls are TRBV19 and TRBJ1-5, with a weak D call TRBD1 (6 bases). The CDR3 is 17 amino acids. V was pared by 1 base and J by 5 bases, with 18 bases between. Per germline, CDR1 LNHDA and CDR2 SQIVND (reference sequence). The DNA for the CDR3 is TGTGCCAGTAGTATAGTCATCAGGGACACAATTTATCAGCCCCAGCATTTT. Its translation: CASSIVIRDTIYQPQHF.

The chain has TRBV25-1 and TRBJ1-2; D uncertain. CDR3 length: 13 residues. Germline CDR1 and CDR2: MGHDK and SYGVNS. The V end lost 2 bases, the J end lost 1 base, and 5 bases lay between the germline ends. The CDR3 coding sequence is TGTGCCAGCAGTGAAGTGGGTAACTATGGCTACACCTTC. Protein product: CASSEVGNYGYTF.

This clone was recorded only once. The chain is built from TRBV27 and TRBJ1-2, with 9 bases matching TRBD1. The CDR3 loop spans 15 amino acids. The V gene's germline CDR1 is MNHEY and CDR2 SMNVEV (reference sequence). Trimming removed 5 bases from V and 6 bases from J; junction bases left unmatched: 10. The chain's CDR3 is CASSATGDRVNGYTF. CDR3 sequence (DNA): TGTGCCAGCAGTGCGACGGGGGACAGGGTTAATGGCTACACCTTC.

V and J are TRBV7-9 and TRBJ2-7; 7 bases are shared with TRBD1. The junction had 9 bases not matched to a gene; V was cut back by 5 bases and J by 2 bases. This CDR3 contains 15 residues. The germline gives CDR1 SEHNR, CDR2 FQNEAQ (reference sequence). The CDR3 nucleotides read TGTGCCAGCAGCCCATCGGACAGGCGACCCTACGAGCAGTACTTC. It encodes CASSPSDRRPYEQYF.

Worth noting for this clone: Distinct nucleotide sequences in the sample also encode this CDR3. The V call is TRBV9, the J call TRBJ2-1; D might be TRBD2 (6 bases). V was pared by 1 base and J by 3 bases, with 11 bases between. Germline lookup yields CDR1 SGDLS and CDR2 YYNGEE. The CDR3 sequence is 15 residues long. The CDR3 bases are TGTGCCAGCAGCGTAATCTCGGGAGACTACAATGAGCAGTTCTTC. The encoded protein is CASSVISGDYNEQFF.

The chain links TRBV28 to TRBJ1-1, with D unclear. CDR3 length: 14 residues. The germline V gene encodes CDR1 MDHEN and CDR2 SYDVKM. Trimming left V 3 bases short and J 3 bases short, with 11 bases between. The CDR3 protein is CASSFRIGDTEAFF. CDR3 coding DNA: TGTGCCAGCAGTTTCCGAATCGGCGACACTGAAGCTTTCTTT.

The chain employs TRBV9 and TRBJ2-1; unclear D gene. The CDR3 has 11 residues. The germline CDR1 and CDR2 sequences are SGDLS and YYNGEE. V gave up 1 base and J gave up 13 bases, with 9 bases separating them. CDR3 sequence (DNA): TGTGCCAGCAGCGTATTGGGGATCCAGTTCTTC. Translating it yields CASSVLGIQFF.

The chain employs TRBV28 and TRBJ2-5, with TRBD2 matching over 15 bases. This CDR3 is 16 amino acids long. Germline V gene lookup returns CDR1 MDHEN and CDR2 SYDVKM. With V trimmed by 6 bases and J by 5 bases, 7 bases remained unmatched. CDR3 bases: TGTGCCAGCAGAGGGGGACTAGCGGGAGGAGCGGAGACCCAGTACTTC. Amino acid sequence: CASRGGLAGGAETQYF.

The V gene is TRBV7-9, the J gene TRBJ2-7; a weak D match, TRBD2 (6 bases). The CDR3 is 18 amino acids. Trimming pared 4 bases from V and 3 bases from J, leaving 25 bases between. CDR1 and CDR2 from the germline V gene are SEHNR and FQNEAQ (reference sequence). CDR3 DNA: TGTGCCAGCAGCTCCTGGGGGGATAGAGGGTGGGGAATCTACGAGCAGTACTTC. Its protein product is CASSSWGDRGWGIYEQYF. Complete variable domain (other parts from reference TRBV7-9 and TRBJ2-7): DTGVSQNPRHKITKRGQNVTFRCDPISEHNRLYWYRQTLGQGPEFLTYFQNEAQLEKSRLLSDRFSAERPKGSFSTLEIQRTEQGDSAMYLCASSSWGDRGWGIYEQYFGPGTRLTVT.

The CDR3 region has the DNA TGCAGCGTTGAAGAGGGACTAGCGGGAGACGAGCAGTACTTC. Its protein is CSVEEGLAGDEQYF. The chain joins TRBV29-1 to TRBJ2-7; 14 bases map to TRBD2. Germline V lookup: CDR1 SQVTM, CDR2 ANQGSEA. This CDR3 contains 14 residues. Trimming cost V 0 bases and J 5 bases; bases outside gene matches: 0.

This chain uses TRBV27 with TRBJ2-1; 8 nucleotides match TRBD2. The trim removed 7 bases at V and 6 bases at J, leaving 8 bases unmatched. CDR3 length equals 14 residues. The germline CDR1 and CDR2 sequences are MNHEY and SMNVEV (reference sequence). In DNA form, the CDR3 reads TGTGCCAGCACCCCGGGGAGCGGGAGCAATGAGCAGTTCTTC. Translating it yields CASTPGSGSNEQFF.

The genes are TRBV6-1 and TRBJ1-1; 8 bases align to TRBD1. Germline CDR1 is MNHNS and CDR2 is SASEGT. V lost 8 bases to trimming and J lost 3 bases; unmatched junction nucleotides: 8. The CDR3 consists of 14 residues. CDR3 nucleotides: TGTGCCAGCCGAGGGAACAGGGGGGACACTGAAGCTTTCTTT. It specifies CASRGNRGDTEAFF.

This chain uses TRBV7-6 with TRBJ2-1; D possibly uses TRBD1 or TRBD2 (5 bases each). Per germline, CDR1 SGHVS and CDR2 FNYEAQ. The CDR3 extends over 15 amino acids. The V gene lost 5 bases and the J gene lost 6 bases, with 17 bases spanning the gap. The CDR3 sequence is CASSKGWDPGNEQFF. CDR3 in DNA: TGTGCCAGCAGCAAGGGATGGGACCCGGGCAATGAGCAGTTCTTC.

CDR3 DNA: TGTGCCAGCAGCTTGTCTGAGGGTATTCTAGCAAACAATGAGCAGTTCTTC. This sequence encodes CASSLSEGILANNEQFF. The V call is TRBV5-4, the J call TRBJ2-1, with D tentatively TRBD2 (5 bases). Trimming stripped 1 base from V and 5 bases from J, with 19 bases between. Germline V gene data show CDR1 as SGHNT and CDR2 as YYREEE (reference sequence). The CDR3 totals 17 residues.

The chain couples TRBV19 to TRBJ1-2, with D uncertain. The V end was cut by 3 bases, the J end by 0 bases, with 8 bases between. CDR3 size: 14 residues. Germline V CDR1 and CDR2: LNHDA, SQIVND (reference sequence). The CDR3: CASSMGSSNYGYTF. CDR3 coding DNA: TGTGCCAGTAGTATGGGCAGCTCTAACTATGGCTACACCTTC.

The gene calls are TRBV28 and TRBJ2-7, with 8 positions matching TRBD2. Germline lookup yields CDR1 MDHEN and CDR2 SYDVKM. The CDR3 totals 15 residues. J lost 5 bases, V lost 7 bases, and 13 bases had no gene match. The CDR3: CASTLGVAGIDEQYF. For the CDR3, the DNA is TGTGCCAGCACCTTAGGGGTAGCGGGGATTGACGAGCAGTACTTC.

This chain uses TRBV7-2 with TRBJ1-4, with D unclear. V was trimmed by 2 bases and J by 4 bases, leaving 8 bases between them. The CDR3 runs 14 residues. CDR1 is SGHTA, CDR2 FQGNSA, per germline. This CDR3 reads CASSLNRNNEKLFF. The DNA for the CDR3 is TGTGCCAGCAGCTTAAATCGGAATAATGAAAAACTGTTTTTT.

The count of this clone is one. The chain links TRBV11-2 to TRBJ2-7; perhaps TRBD2 as D (5 bases). V lost 0 bases and J lost 3, with 21 bases in between. The CDR3 totals 18 residues. Germline V gene data show CDR1 as SGHAT and CDR2 as FQNNGV. The DNA of the CDR3 is TGTGCCAGCAGCTTAGATCCCTTCAAAGCGGAGCGGTTCTACGAGCAGTACTTC. Protein: CASSLDPFKAERFYEQYF.

The V gene is TRBV29-1, the J gene TRBJ1-1, with a possible D match to TRBD1 (6 bases). This CDR3 has 12 residues. Deletions cut 5 bases from V and 3 bases from J, with 10 bases between. Germline V gene sequence: CDR1 SQVTM, CDR2 ANQGSEA. This CDR3 is CSVHREYTEAFF. CDR3 coding DNA: TGCAGCGTTCACAGGGAATACACTGAAGCTTTCTTT.

The J gene is TRBJ2-5, the V gene TRBV25-1, with D possibly being TRBD2 (5 bases). CDR1 and CDR2 from the germline V gene are MGHDK and SYGVNS. Between the trimmed V and J ends, which lost 11 bases and 1 base, there was a span of 26 bases. The CDR3 runs to 17 residues. Here the CDR3 DNA reads TGTGCCCCCCAGAGCCGACCGGAGGTAAATATCCAAGAGACCCAGTACTTC. It yields the protein CAPQSRPEVNIQETQYF.

Regarding this clone: The sample carries other DNA sequences with the same CDR3. The rearrangement links TRBV5-4 to TRBJ2-7; no clear D gene. V lost 3 bases to trimming and J lost 2 bases, with 6 bases between them. The germline V gene encodes CDR1 SGHNT and CDR2 YYREEE (reference sequence). The CDR3 contains 12 residues. CDR3 region: CASSSGTYEQYF. In DNA form, the CDR3 reads TGTGCCAGCAGCTCAGGCACCTACGAGCAGTACTTC.